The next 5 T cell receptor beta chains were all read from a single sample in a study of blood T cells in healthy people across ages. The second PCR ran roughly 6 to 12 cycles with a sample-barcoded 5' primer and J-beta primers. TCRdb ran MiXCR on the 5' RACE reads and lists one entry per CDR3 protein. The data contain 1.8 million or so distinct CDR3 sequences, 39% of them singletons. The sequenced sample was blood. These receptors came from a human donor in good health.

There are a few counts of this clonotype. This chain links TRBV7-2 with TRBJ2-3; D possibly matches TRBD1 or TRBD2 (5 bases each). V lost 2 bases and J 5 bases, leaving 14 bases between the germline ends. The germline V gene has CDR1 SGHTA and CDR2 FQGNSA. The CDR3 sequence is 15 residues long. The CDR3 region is CASSLSGTQEDTQYF. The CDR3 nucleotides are TGTGCCAGCAGCTTAAGTGGGACCCAGGAAGATACGCAGTATTTT.

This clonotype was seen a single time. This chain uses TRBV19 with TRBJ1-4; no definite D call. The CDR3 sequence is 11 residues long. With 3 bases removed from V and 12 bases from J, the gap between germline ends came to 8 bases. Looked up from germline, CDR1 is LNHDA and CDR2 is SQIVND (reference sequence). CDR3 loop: CASSINDELFF. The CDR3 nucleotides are TGTGCCAGTAGTATTAACGACGAACTGTTTTTT.

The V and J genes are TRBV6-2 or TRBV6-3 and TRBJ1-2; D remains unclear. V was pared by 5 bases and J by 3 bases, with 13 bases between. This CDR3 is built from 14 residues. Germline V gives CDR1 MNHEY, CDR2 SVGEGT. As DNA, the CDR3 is TGTGCCAGCAGTCTCACCGAGGGAGACTATGGCTACACCTTC. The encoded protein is CASSLTEGDYGYTF.

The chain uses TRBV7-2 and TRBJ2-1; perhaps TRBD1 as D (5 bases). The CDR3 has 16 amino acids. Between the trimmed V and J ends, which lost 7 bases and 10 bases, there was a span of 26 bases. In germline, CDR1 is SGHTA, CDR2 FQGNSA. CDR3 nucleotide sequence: TGTGCCAGCACCTTTGCTCGGCAGGGTGGTTCCAACGAGCAGTTCTTC. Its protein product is CASTFARQGGSNEQFF.

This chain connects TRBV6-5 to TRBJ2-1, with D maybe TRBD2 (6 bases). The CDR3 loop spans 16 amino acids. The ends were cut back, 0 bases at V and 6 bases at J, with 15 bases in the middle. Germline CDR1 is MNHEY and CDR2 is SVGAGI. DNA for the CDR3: TGTGCCAGCAGTTACTCGGGGGACTGCACTTCCAATGAGCAGTTCTTC. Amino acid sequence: CASSYSGDCTSNEQFF.